This section outlines one T cell receptor beta chain sequence together with its context. The sample is drawn from a study of blood T cells in healthy people across ages. All donors came from Russia, were Caucasian and healthy, and spanned ages roughly 6 to 95. Every donor contributed 8 to 10 milliliters of peripheral blood by blood draw. Germline assignment: CDR1 SGHRS and CDR2 YFSETQ. The germline V and J ends were trimmed by 7 bases and 5 bases, with 13 bases remaining between them. This CDR3 is built from 12 residues. The second PCR ran about 6 to 12 cycles with a sample-barcoded 5' primer and J-beta primers. TCRdb re-called the 5' RACE reads with MiXCR, one entry per CDR3 protein. The profile shows over 1,200,000 distinct CDR3 sequences, approximately 59% of them singletons.

The sequencing sample was made of blood. The chain couples TRBV5-1 to TRBJ2-7; D remains ambiguous. This receptor was identified in a young man in good health. CDR3 in DNA: TGCGCCAGCGGGCTGGGTGCGAACGAGCAGTACTTC. Encoded protein: CASGLGANEQYF. The full variable domain, in which reference TRBV5-1 and TRBJ2-7 provide the parts outside the CDR3, is KAGVTQTPRYLIKTRGQQVTLSCSPISGHRSVSWYQQTPGQGLQFLFEYFSETQRNKGNFPGRFSGRQFSNSRSEMNVSTLELGDSALYLCASGLGANEQYFGPGTRLTVT.